The present T cell receptor beta chain was sequenced within a study of blood T cell repertoires in COVID-19. At the level of the study: T cells, B-cell-depleted T cells, or PBMCs supplied cDNA or gDNA.

V lost 3 bases and J lost 7, with 18 bases in between. CDR1 WNHNN and CDR2 SYGVQD come from the germline V gene (reference sequence). CDR3 length: 15 amino acids. Sequenced by immunoSEQ multiplex PCR; TCRdb stores in-frame clones only, minus some. The profile shows 150,000 to 200,000 clones, roughly four fifths of them singletons. This chain connects TRBV10-1 to TRBJ1-1, with no clear D. The origin of this receptor is a man between 35 and 55 years old who had recovered from COVID-19. The material sequenced was PBMCs or T cells enriched from blood (not recorded which). The CDR3 DNA follows: TGCGCCAGCAGTGAAAACCCCGATAAAACTGGTGAAGCTTTCTTT. This gives the protein CASSENPDKTGEAFF.